These 7 T cell receptor beta chains were all obtained from the same sample, sequenced in a study of OX40 agonist ivuxolimab in advanced cancers. Library construction relied on the immunoSEQ multiplex PCR assay. Entries here come from immuneACCESS through TCRdb and include only in-frame sequences with V and J called. Some clones fail to appear in such tables; in the studies checked, an unresolved V gene covers under half of the shortfall, and the cause of the remainder is unknown. Present in this sample are 75,000 to 80,000 clones, roughly 87% of which were seen just once. Together, the top ten hold under 6.5% of the sample. The specimen was CD4+ or CD8+ T cells sorted from blood, collected in a trial of the OX40 agonist ivuxolimab. Receptors originate from an adult with an advanced solid tumor such as melanoma, head and neck, liver or kidney cancer.

V usage is TRBV19 and J usage is TRBJ1-1, with unresolved D. Germline lookup yields CDR1 LNHDA and CDR2 SQIVND (reference sequence). The CDR3 sequence is 14 residues long. The V gene lost 3 bases and the J gene lost 4 bases, with 12 bases spanning the gap. The CDR3 nucleotides read TGTGCCAGTAGTATCCAGCACTCGGGCACTGAAGCTTTCTTT. This gives the protein CASSIQHSGTEAFF.

The V call is TRBV27, the J call TRBJ1-2; TRBD1 is a possible D gene (5 bases). V lost 6 bases and J 7 bases, leaving 18 bases between the germline ends. The CDR3 consists of 14 residues. Germline V gene lookup returns CDR1 MNHEY and CDR2 SMNVEV (reference sequence). DNA for the CDR3: TGTGCCAGCAGCCGCGGGGGGGTTGGGTCTGGCTACACCTTC. Its translation is CASSRGGVGSGYTF.

This clone was recorded only once. This chain links TRBV25-1 with TRBJ2-1; no clear D. The length of the CDR3 is 14 residues. Germline V gene data show CDR1 as MGHDK and CDR2 as SYGVNS. V was clipped by 3 bases and J by 0 bases, with 6 bases between them. The CDR3 here is CASSDHGSYNEQFF. In nucleotides, the CDR3 is TGTGCCAGCAGTGATCATGGCTCCTACAATGAGCAGTTCTTC.

This clone appeared a few times. The J gene is TRBJ2-5, the V gene TRBV7-6, with D tentatively TRBD1 (8 bases). With 0 bases removed from V and 5 bases from J, the gap between germline ends came to 13 bases. Germline loops: CDR1 SGHVS, CDR2 FNYEAQ. The CDR3 length is 15 residues. CDR3 coding DNA: TGTGCCAGCAGCTTAGCACAGGGGGGGGTGGAGACCCAGTACTTC. This gives the protein CASSLAQGGVETQYF.

The genes are TRBV30 and TRBJ1-1, with D hard to call. Trimming removed 4 bases from V and 4 bases from J, with 10 bases in between. Germline CDR1 reads GTSNPN; CDR2 reads SVGIG (reference sequence). CDR3 length equals 12 residues. The CDR3 spells CAWTRVGTEAFF. In nucleotides, the CDR3 is TGTGCCTGGACTCGGGTCGGCACTGAAGCTTTCTTT.

This clone came up a few times. J is TRBJ1-2 and V is TRBV18; maybe TRBD1 (6 bases). Between the trimmed V and J ends, which lost 3 bases and 4 bases, there was a span of 6 bases. Germline values: CDR1 KGHSH, CDR2 LQKENI. CDR3 length: 12 amino acids. CDR3 nucleotides: TGTGCCAGCTCACCGGACAGCTATGGCTACACCTTC. The encoded protein is CASSPDSYGYTF. The full variable domain, rest sourced from reference TRBV18 and TRBJ1-2, is NAGVMQNPRHLVRRRGQEARLRCSPMKGHSHVYWYRQLPEEGLKFMVYLQKENIIDESGMPKERFSAEFPKEGPSILRIQQVVRGDSAAYFCASSPDSYGYTFGSGTRLTVV.

The chain employs TRBV5-5 and TRBJ2-7; 7 nucleotides align to TRBD1. This CDR3 contains 17 residues. With V trimmed by 0 bases and J by 6 bases, 15 bases remained unmatched. The V gene's germline CDR1 is SGHKS and CDR2 YYEKEE (reference sequence). CDR3 in DNA: TGTGCCAGCAGCTTGGAGGTAGGGGGCACAGCGAGGGGCGAGCAGTACTTC. It translates to CASSLEVGGTARGEQYF.